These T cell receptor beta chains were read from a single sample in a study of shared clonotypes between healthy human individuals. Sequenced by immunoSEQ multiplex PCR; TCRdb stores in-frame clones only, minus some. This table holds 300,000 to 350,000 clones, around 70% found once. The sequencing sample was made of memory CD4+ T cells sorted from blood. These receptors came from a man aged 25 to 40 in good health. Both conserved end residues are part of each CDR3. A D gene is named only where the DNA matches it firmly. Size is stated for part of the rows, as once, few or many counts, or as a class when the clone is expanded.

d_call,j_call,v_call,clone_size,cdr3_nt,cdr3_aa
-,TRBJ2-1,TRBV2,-,TGTGCCAGCAGTGTCAAAATATCGGCAGTTTCAAACAATGAGCAGTTCTTC,CASSVKISAVSNNEQFF
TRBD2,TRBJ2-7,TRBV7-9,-,TGTGCCAGCACTCAAACGGGGACTAAAAGCTCCTACGAGCAGTACTTC,CASTQTGTKSSYEQYF
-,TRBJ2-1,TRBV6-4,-,TGTGCCAGCAGTCCCTTGGGGTGGGACCCCTTATATGAGCAGTTCTTC,CASSPLGWDPLYEQFF
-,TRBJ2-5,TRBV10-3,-,TGTGCCATCAGTCCCCAGGGGGGCGGCGAGACCCAGTACTTC,CAISPQGGGETQYF
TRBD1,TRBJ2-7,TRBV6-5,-,TGTGCCAGCAGTTACGCAGCGACAGGGGGCGAGCAGTACTTC,CASSYAATGGEQYF
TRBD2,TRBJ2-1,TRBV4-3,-,TGCGCCAGCAGCCAAGATCTAAGCGCTAGCGGGAGTGTTGAGCAGTTCTTC,CASSQDLSASGSVEQFF
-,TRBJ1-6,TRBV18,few,TGTGCCAGCTCACCAGGGGGAGAAGGTTCACCCCTCCACTTT,CASSPGGEGSPLHF
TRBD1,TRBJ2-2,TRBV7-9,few,TGTGCCAGCAGCAAACAGGGGGCGAACACCGGGGAGCTGTTTTTT,CASSKQGANTGELFF
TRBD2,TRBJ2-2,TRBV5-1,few,TGCGCCAGCCACGGTAGCGGGAGTGGTACCGGGGAGCTGTTTTTT,CASHGSGSGTGELFF
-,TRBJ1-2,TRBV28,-,TGTGCCATCTTCCTCTATGGCTACACCTTC,CAIFLYGYTF